Listed here are 27 T cell receptor beta chains from one sample, sequenced in a study of T cells in localized non-small cell lung cancer. Sequencing was performed with immunoSEQ multiplex PCR; in TCRdb, only in-frame clones are kept and a portion is missing. The repertoire holds some 20,000 clones, with less than 95% as singletons. The sequences come from peripheral blood, collected before any cancer treatment. Receptors were obtained from a woman between 35 and 75 years old with stage I lung adenocarcinoma.

The chain joins TRBV19 to TRBJ1-5, with no clear D. V was cut by 6 bases and J by 5 bases, with 14 bases left in between. The CDR3 length is 14 residues. Looked up from germline, CDR1 is LNHDA and CDR2 is SQIVND (reference sequence). CDR3 amino acids: CASRGPGGDQPQHF. The CDR3 DNA sequence: TGTGCCAGTAGGGGCCCCGGTGGAGATCAGCCCCAGCATTTT.

The chain recombines TRBV5-1 with TRBJ2-7; TRBD2 matches 10 bases. Germline CDR1 reads SGHRS; CDR2 reads YFSETQ. V trimming: 4 bases; J trimming: 5 bases; junction bases outside the gene matches: 3. The CDR3 is 13 residues long. The CDR3 region has the DNA TGCGCCAGCAGCAGCGGGAGGGTGGACGAGCAGTACTTC. Translating gives CASSSGRVDEQYF.

This clone was seen once. The chain recombines TRBV7-2 with TRBJ2-3, with 9 positions matching TRBD2. The germline CDR1 and CDR2 sequences are SGHTA and FQGNSA. The length of the CDR3 is 19 residues. J lost 2 bases, V lost 6 bases, and 18 bases had no gene match. CDR3 region: CASSSGAGAGGIYTDTQYF. The DNA for the CDR3 is TGTGCCAGCAGTTCTGGGGCGGGCGCGGGAGGGATATACACAGATACGCAGTATTTT.

This clone was found once. The chain joins TRBV28 to TRBJ2-7; D may match TRBD1 or TRBD2 (5 bases each). This CDR3 spans 15 amino acids. Between the trimmed V and J ends, which lost 2 bases and 3 bases, there was a span of 14 bases. The germline gives CDR1 MDHEN, CDR2 SYDVKM. The CDR3 sequence is CASSLGTVLVYEQYF. The CDR3 nucleotides are TGTGCCAGCAGTTTAGGGACCGTTCTGGTCTACGAGCAGTACTTC.

This clone was seen a single time. V gene TRBV10-1 combines with J gene TRBJ2-5; possible D gene TRBD1, 6 bases. The CDR3 runs to 13 residues. The V end lost 5 bases, the J end lost 5 bases, and 12 bases lay between the germline ends. Germline-derived CDR1 and CDR2 are WNHNN and SYGVQD (reference sequence). Here the CDR3 reads CASSPGTPETQYF. The CDR3 DNA is TGCGCCAGCAGTCCCGGGACACCCGAGACCCAGTACTTC.

The sample holds a few counts of this clone. This chain uses TRBV19 with TRBJ2-3; 9 bases map to TRBD2. The CDR3 totals 18 residues. CDR1 LNHDA and CDR2 SQIVND come from the germline V gene (reference sequence). With 3 bases clipped from V and 2 bases from J, the junction kept 12 bases outside the gene matches. The CDR3 DNA reads as TGTGCCAGTAGTATCCCGCGGGAGGGGGTTCGGGACACAGATACGCAGTATTTT. Protein: CASSIPREGVRDTDTQYF.

V gene TRBV30 combines with J gene TRBJ2-7; 7 bases are a match to TRBD2. Germline V gives CDR1 GTSNPN, CDR2 SVGIG (reference sequence). This CDR3 is 19 amino acids long. V shed 2 bases and J 1 base; nucleotides not matched to a gene: 20. The CDR3 region has the DNA TGTGCCTGGAGTAGCCCCTGGGACCTCGGGCGGGAGCGATCCTACGAGCAGTACTTC. It translates to CAWSSPWDLGRERSYEQYF.

This chain links TRBV7-2 with TRBJ1-6, with 7 bases that match TRBD1. Germline V gives CDR1 SGHTA, CDR2 FQGNSA. The V segment lost 6 bases and the J segment 7 bases; nucleotides outside the gene matches: 3. The CDR3 length is 13 residues. The CDR3, as DNA: TGTGCCAGCAGTTTACAGGGGAATTCACCCCTCCACTTT. Translating gives CASSLQGNSPLHF.

About this clone: One end of the junction varies from germline; a read error may be responsible. The chain has TRBV7-7 and TRBJ2-5; a weak D match, TRBD2 (6 bases). Germline values: CDR1 SSHAT, CDR2 FNYEAQ (reference sequence). The CDR3 extends over 15 amino acids. CDR3 sequence (DNA): TGTGCTAGCAGCTTAGGACGGGAGCGACGCGAGACCCAGTACTTC. It yields the protein CASSLGRERRETQYF.

The V and J genes are TRBV28 and TRBJ1-5; 8 nucleotides match TRBD1. Germline CDR1 is MDHEN and CDR2 is SYDVKM. The CDR3 extends over 16 amino acids. Trimming cost V 4 bases and J 6 bases; bases outside gene matches: 11. CDR3 DNA: TGTGCCAGCAGTTCACCCTCGGGACAGGATGGTCAGCCCCAGCATTTT. Its protein product is CASSSPSGQDGQPQHF.

The CDR3 region is CASSRDASSGANVLTF. CDR3 bases: TGCGCCAGCAGCCGGGACGCGAGCTCTGGGGCCAACGTCCTGACTTTC. V and J are TRBV5-1 and TRBJ2-6, with D possibly called TRBD1 or TRBD2 (5 bases each). Germline values: CDR1 SGHRS, CDR2 YFSETQ. With 4 bases removed from V and 0 bases from J, the gap between germline ends came to 11 bases. This CDR3 has 16 residues.

This sequence joins TRBV7-9 and TRBJ2-7; 10 bases map to TRBD1. CDR3 size: 14 residues. Germline CDR1 SEHNR, CDR2 FQNEAQ (reference sequence). The V and J ends lost 5 bases and 5 bases, in that order; junction bases with no gene match: 6. The CDR3 DNA reads as TGTGCCAGCAGCCTACAGACAGGGGGCGACGAGCAGTACTTC. Residues: CASSLQTGGDEQYF.

The chain links TRBV19 to TRBJ1-3, with D perhaps TRBD1 (5 bases). Trimming left V 3 bases short and J 3 bases short, with 15 bases between. The CDR3 contains 16 residues. Germline V gene data show CDR1 as LNHDA and CDR2 as SQIVND (reference sequence). The CDR3 sequence is CASSIRRGRSGNTIYF. The DNA of the CDR3 is TGTGCCAGTAGTATCAGGAGGGGAAGGAGTGGAAACACCATATATTTT.

The V gene is TRBV18, the J gene TRBJ2-4, with D unclear. CDR3 length: 16 amino acids. Trimming shortened V by 3 bases and J by 0 bases, and 12 bases separated the two germline ends. CDR1 is KGHSH and CDR2 is LQKENI in the germline V gene. CDR3 bases: TGTGCCAGCTCACCGTTTGGTTATCTAGCCAAAAACATTCAGTACTTC. Protein product: CASSPFGYLAKNIQYF.

This chain links TRBV5-4 with TRBJ2-1; D may be TRBD2 (5 bases). The CDR3 extends over 15 amino acids. V was clipped by 2 bases and J by 7 bases, with 16 bases between them. Germline V lookup: CDR1 SGHNT, CDR2 YYREEE (reference sequence). The DNA of the CDR3 is TGTGCCAGCAGCTTAGGCGGACTTTACTTTAATGAGCAGTTCTTC. Protein product: CASSLGGLYFNEQFF.

The chain links TRBV27 to TRBJ2-7, with D tentatively TRBD2 (5 bases). V was cut by 5 bases and J by 0 bases, with 14 bases left in between. The CDR3 is 15 residues long. Germline values: CDR1 MNHEY, CDR2 SMNVEV (reference sequence). In nucleotides, the CDR3 is TGTGCCAGCAGTGCCGTTGTAGCGAGCTCCTACGAGCAGTACTTC. Protein: CASSAVVASSYEQYF.

The chain links TRBV30 to TRBJ1-2; D not resolved. Deletions cut 0 bases from V and 1 base from J, with 6 bases between. Germline CDR1 is GTSNPN and CDR2 is SVGIG (reference sequence). CDR3 size: 13 residues. The CDR3 nucleotides read TGTGCCTGGAGTGTAAGGAATAACTATGGCTACACCTTC. Amino acid sequence: CAWSVRNNYGYTF.

This clone came up once. The CDR3 DNA sequence: TGTGCCTGGAGTGTACGGCTTAGCGGGAGAGGTAGAAGGGGGGAGCAGTACTTC. Translation gives CAWSVRLSGRGRRGEQYF. The chain joins TRBV30 to TRBJ2-7; 9 bases align to TRBD2. CDR3 length: 18 residues. Germline lookup yields CDR1 GTSNPN and CDR2 SVGIG (reference sequence). V trimming: 0 bases; J trimming: 7 bases; junction bases outside the gene matches: 19.

The rearrangement uses TRBV4-3 and TRBJ1-3; no firm D call. The germline gives CDR1 LGHNA, CDR2 YSLEER. The CDR3 runs 17 residues. Trimming removed 1 base from V and 4 bases from J, with 17 bases in between. The CDR3 DNA reads as TGCGCCAGCAGCCAAGTATTGGGCAACCGGAGAGGAAACACCATATATTTT. It yields the protein CASSQVLGNRRGNTIYF.

The rearrangement links TRBV15 to TRBJ2-1; 10 nucleotides align to TRBD2. Germline CDR1 reads LNHNV; CDR2 reads YYDKDF (reference sequence). V gave up 1 base and J gave up 10 bases; unmatched junction bases: 4. The CDR3 sequence is 14 residues long. CDR3 sequence (DNA): TGTGCCACCAGCAGAGGTCTACTAGCGGGAGAGCAGTTCTTC. Its protein product is CATSRGLLAGEQFF.

The CDR3 DNA follows: TGTGCCAGCTCACAAAAAAGGGTGGCTAATGAAAAACTGTTTTTT. This gives the protein CASSQKRVANEKLFF. The chain has TRBV18 and TRBJ1-4; D gene unclear. Germline V gives CDR1 KGHSH, CDR2 LQKENI. The CDR3 spans 15 residues. Between the trimmed V and J ends, which lost 4 bases and 3 bases, there was a span of 12 bases.

This clone was counted once. The chain links TRBV6-6 to TRBJ2-5, with TRBD2 identical over 7 bases. Trimming took 3 bases from V and 3 from J; bases not matched to a gene: 4. The CDR3 length is 14 residues. The germline V gene encodes CDR1 MNHNY and CDR2 SVGAGI (reference sequence). The CDR3 here is CASSYALAEETQYF. The CDR3 DNA follows: TGTGCCAGCAGTTATGCGCTAGCGGAAGAGACCCAGTACTTC.

The gene calls are TRBV6-6 and TRBJ2-1; possibly TRBD1 for D (5 bases). Trimming pared 7 bases from V and 6 bases from J, leaving 10 bases between. The CDR3 covers 12 residues. Looked up from germline, CDR1 is MNHNY and CDR2 is SVGAGI (reference sequence). The chain's CDR3 is CASKQAANEQFF. The CDR3 DNA follows: TGTGCCAGCAAACAGGCGGCCAATGAGCAGTTCTTC.

This chain links TRBV7-9 with TRBJ2-2; D gene unclear. V lost 10 bases and J 6 bases, leaving 6 bases between the germline ends. Germline CDR1 is SEHNR and CDR2 is FQNEAQ (reference sequence). This CDR3 region has 10 residues. The CDR3 DNA is TGTGCCACCCAACCCGGGGAGCTGTTTTTT. Amino acids: CATQPGELFF.

This rearrangement joins TRBV7-9 to TRBJ2-3; possible D gene TRBD2, 5 bases. The germline V and J ends were trimmed by 5 bases and 1 base, with 16 bases remaining between them. In germline, CDR1 is SEHNR, CDR2 FQNEAQ (reference sequence). The CDR3 consists of 16 residues. The CDR3 coding sequence is TGTGCCAGCAGCCACAACGTAGCGTCAGGCACAGATACGCAGTATTTT. This translates into CASSHNVASGTDTQYF.

The gene calls are TRBV5-6 and TRBJ1-1, with D unclear. Germline V CDR1 and CDR2: SGHDT, YYEEEE. The CDR3 sequence is 13 residues long. V was clipped by 0 bases and J by 3 bases, with 6 bases between them. The CDR3 sequence is CASSLVTDTEAFF. Written as DNA, the CDR3 is TGTGCCAGCAGCTTGGTAACTGACACTGAAGCTTTCTTT.

The gene calls are TRBV30 and TRBJ1-2; TRBD1 is a possible D gene (5 bases). CDR3 size: 12 residues. Germline-derived CDR1 and CDR2 are GTSNPN and SVGIG (reference sequence). With 5 bases removed from V and 3 bases from J, the gap between germline ends came to 10 bases. Here the CDR3 DNA reads TGTGCCTGGGTCCAGGGTGACTATGGCTACACCTTC. As protein: CAWVQGDYGYTF.